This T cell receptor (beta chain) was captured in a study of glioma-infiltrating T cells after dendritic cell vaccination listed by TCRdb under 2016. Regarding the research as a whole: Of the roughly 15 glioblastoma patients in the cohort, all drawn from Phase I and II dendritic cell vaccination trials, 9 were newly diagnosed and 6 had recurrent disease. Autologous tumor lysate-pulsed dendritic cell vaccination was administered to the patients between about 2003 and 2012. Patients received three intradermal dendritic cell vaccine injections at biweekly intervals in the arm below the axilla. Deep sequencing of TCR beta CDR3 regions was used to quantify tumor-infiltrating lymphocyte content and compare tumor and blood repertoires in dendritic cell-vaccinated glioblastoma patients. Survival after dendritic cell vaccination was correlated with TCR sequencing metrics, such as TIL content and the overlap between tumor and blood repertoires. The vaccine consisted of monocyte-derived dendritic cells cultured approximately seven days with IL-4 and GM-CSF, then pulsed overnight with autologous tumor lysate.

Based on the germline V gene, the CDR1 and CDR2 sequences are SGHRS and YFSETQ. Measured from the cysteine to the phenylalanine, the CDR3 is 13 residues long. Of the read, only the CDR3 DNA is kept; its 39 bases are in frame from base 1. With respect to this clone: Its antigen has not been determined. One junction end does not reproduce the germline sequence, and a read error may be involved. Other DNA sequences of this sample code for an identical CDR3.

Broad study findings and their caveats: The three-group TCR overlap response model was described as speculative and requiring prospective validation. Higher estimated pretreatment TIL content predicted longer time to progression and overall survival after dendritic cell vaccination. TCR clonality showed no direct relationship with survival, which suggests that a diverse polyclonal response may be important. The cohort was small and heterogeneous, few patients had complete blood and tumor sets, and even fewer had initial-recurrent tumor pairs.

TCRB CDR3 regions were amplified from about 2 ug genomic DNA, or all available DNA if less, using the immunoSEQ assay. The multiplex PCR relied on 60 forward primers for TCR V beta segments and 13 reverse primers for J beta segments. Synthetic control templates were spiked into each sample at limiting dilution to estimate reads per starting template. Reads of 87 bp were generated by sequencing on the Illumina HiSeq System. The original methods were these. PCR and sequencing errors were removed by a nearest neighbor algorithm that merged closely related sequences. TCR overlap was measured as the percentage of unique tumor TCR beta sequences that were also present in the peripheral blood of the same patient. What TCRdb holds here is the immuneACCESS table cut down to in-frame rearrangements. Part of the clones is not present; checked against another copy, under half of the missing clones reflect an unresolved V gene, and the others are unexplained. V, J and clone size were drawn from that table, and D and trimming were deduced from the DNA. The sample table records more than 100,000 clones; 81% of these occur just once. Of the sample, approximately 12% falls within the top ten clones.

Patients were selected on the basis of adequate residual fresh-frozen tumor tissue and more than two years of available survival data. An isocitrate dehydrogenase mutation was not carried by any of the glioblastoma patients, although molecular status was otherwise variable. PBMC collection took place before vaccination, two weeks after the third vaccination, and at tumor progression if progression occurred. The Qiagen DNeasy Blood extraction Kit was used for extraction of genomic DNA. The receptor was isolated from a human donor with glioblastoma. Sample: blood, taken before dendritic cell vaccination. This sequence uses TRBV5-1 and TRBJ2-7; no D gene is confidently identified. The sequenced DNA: TGTGCCAGCACCCTCCCAGGCTCCTACGAGCAGTACTTC. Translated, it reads CASTLPGSYEQYF.